Sequencing of this T cell receptor (beta chain) was carried out in a study of T cells in localized non-small cell lung cancer. The study, taken as a whole, reports: Uninvolved neighboring lung showed the greatest T cell clonality, exceeding tumor.

Libraries were prepared by immunoSEQ multiplex PCR; TCRdb keeps only in-frame clonotypes and omits some of them. The top ten clones hold 13% of a sample with tens of thousands of clones, around four fifths of them seen once. J was trimmed by 4 bases and V by 7 bases; bases with no gene match: 10. The germline V gene has CDR1 MNHEY and CDR2 SMNVEV (reference sequence). The CDR3 spans 15 residues. This clone is a singleton in its sample. The antigen is not known. This sequence originates from a female donor of 60 years or more with stage I lung adenocarcinoma. The chain uses TRBV27 and TRBJ2-7; 10 bases line up with TRBD1. The source was peripheral blood, collected before any cancer treatment. CDR3 in DNA: TGTGCCAGCATTGGGATGGGACAGGGGCGATACGAGCAGTACTTC. Translation: CASIGMGQGRYEQYF.